These T cell receptor beta chains were read from a single sample in a study of tumor and adjacent non-tumor tissue in lung cancer. TCRdb reprocessed the multiplex PCR reads with MiXCR, giving one entry per CDR3 protein. This sample carries 70,000 to 90,000 distinct CDR3 sequences, around two thirds of them seen once, and the ten largest clones take 28%. The specimen sequenced was distant non-tumor lung tissue. These receptors all come from a woman aged 50 to 60 with non-small cell lung cancer. The CDR3 runs from the conserved cysteine through the conserved F or W. Each record gives: D gene, J gene, clone size, V gene, CDR3 protein, CDR3 DNA. A D gene is named only where the DNA matches it firmly. The size entry is marked missing in some rows and otherwise reads once, few, many or a size class.

>-|TRBJ2-7|many|TRBV7-8
CASSRSYEQYF
TGTGCCAGCAGCCGTTCCTACGAGCAGTACTTC
>-|TRBJ1-5|-|TRBV6-2/TRBV6-3
CASSLTQGEYTQPQHF
TGTGCCAGTAGCCTCACCCAAGGGGAGTACACTCAGCCCCAGCATTTT
>TRBD2|TRBJ2-1|-|TRBV4-3
CASSQDLGTSDLMEQFF
TGCGCCAGCAGCCAAGATCTGGGGACTAGCGACCTCATGGAACAGTTCTTC
>-|TRBJ2-5|few|TRBV13
CASSLAPTVQETQYF
TGTGCCAGCAGCTTAGCCCCGACGGTTCAAGAGACCCAGTACTTC
>-|TRBJ2-1|-|TRBV20-1
CSARVHGKGLGGNEQFF
TGCAGTGCTAGAGTGCATGGTAAAGGACTAGGGGGAAATGAGCAGTTCTTC
>-|TRBJ2-1|-|TRBV5-5
CASSLASDIHNEQFF
TGTGCCAGCAGCTTGGCCTCCGACATTCACAATGAGCAGTTCTTC
>-|TRBJ1-1|-|TRBV20-1
CSTSLFPGQATAFF
TGCAGTACTAGTCTTTTCCCTGGGCAGGCGACCGCTTTCTTT
>-|TRBJ2-3|-|TRBV7-2
CASSLALPPIDTQYF
TGTGCCAGCAGCTTAGCCCTACCGCCAATAGATACGCAGTATTTT
>-|TRBJ2-5|-|TRBV2
CTRSDGQGGETQYF
TGTACCAGAAGTGATGGGCAGGGAGGAGAGACCCAGTACTTC
>TRBD2|TRBJ2-1|-|TRBV4-1
CASSRTSGSPYNEQFF
TGCGCCAGCAGCCGAACTAGCGGTAGCCCCTACAATGAGCAGTTCTTC
>-|TRBJ2-1|few|TRBV20-1
CSALPRTRGYNEQFF
TGCAGTGCTCTACCGAGGACAAGGGGGTACAATGAGCAGTTCTTC
>-|TRBJ2-5|-|TRBV5-5
CASSGIGAETQYF
TGTGCCAGCAGCGGGATAGGGGCAGAGACTCAGTACTTC
>TRBD2|TRBJ2-3|-|TRBV28
CAILAGGSLSVLGQVAVADTQYF
TGTGCCATCTTAGCGGGAGGGTCCTTGAGTGTTTTAGGTCAAGTTGCGGTTGCAGATACGCAGTATTTT
>-|TRBJ1-1|-|TRBV11-1
CASSLNELDTEAFF
TGTGCCAGCAGTTTGAATGAGTTGGACACTGAAGCTTTCTTT
>-|TRBJ2-7|-|TRBV30
CAWNQWTASYEQYF
TGTGCCTGGAATCAGTGGACAGCCTCCTACGAGCAGTACTTC
>-|TRBJ2-7|-|TRBV11-2
CASSSGRGRIYEQYF
TGCGCCAGCAGCTCGGGGAGAGGCCGGATCTACGAGCAGTACTTC
>-|TRBJ2-3|-|TRBV11-1
CARSLATEADTQYF
TGTGCCAGGAGCTTAGCGACCGAGGCAGATACGCAGTATTTT
>TRBD1|TRBJ2-5|many|TRBV11-2
CASSLTGETLYF
TGTGCCAGCAGCCTTACAGGGGAGACCCTATACTTC
>-|TRBJ2-2|-|TRBV11-2
CASSRAAAAVELFF
TGTGCCAGCAGTCGCGCTGCGGCGGCCGTGGAGCTGTTTTTT
>-|TRBJ2-3|-|TRBV11-1
CTSSITTVADTQYF
TGTACCAGCAGCATAACTACAGTGGCTGATACGCAGTATTTT
>-|TRBJ2-6|many|TRBV12-3/TRBV12-4
CASSLRRGSGANVLTF
TGTGCCAGCAGTCTACGGCGGGGCTCTGGGGCCAACGTCCTGACTTTC
>TRBD2|TRBJ2-5|many|TRBV4-2
CASSQELAGGPVVETQYF
TGTGCCAGCAGCCAAGAACTAGCGGGAGGGCCTGTAGTCGAGACCCAGTACTTC
>-|TRBJ2-3|many|TRBV10-3
CAIAPGHTDTQYF
TGTGCCATCGCACCGGGACACACAGATACGCAGTATTTT
>TRBD2|TRBJ2-2|few|TRBV5-4
CASKEELAGASGGLFF
TGTGCCAGCAAGGAAGAACTAGCGGGAGCCTCCGGGGGGCTGTTTTTT
>-|TRBJ1-1|-|TRBV10-3
CTISEAQGTEALF
TGTACCATCAGTGAGGCACAGGGAACTGAAGCTCTCTTT
>-|TRBJ2-3|many|TRBV6-2/TRBV6-3
CASSSLQTTSSTDTQYF
TGTGCCAGCAGCTCCCTACAGACTACTTCTAGCACAGATACGCAGTATTTT
>-|TRBJ2-7|-|TRBV20-1
CSASREGKDYEQYF
TGCAGTGCTAGCCGAGAAGGCAAGGACTACGAACAGTACTTC
>TRBD2|TRBJ2-5|many|TRBV6-5
CASSYSHPGLAGDETQYF
TGTGCCAGCAGTTACTCTCATCCGGGACTAGCGGGAGATGAGACCCAGTACTTC
>-|TRBJ1-1|-|TRBV29-1
CSVKHVGAETFF
TGCAGTGTAAAACATGTCGGGGCTGAAACTTTCTTT
>-|TRBJ1-5|-|TRBV6-6
CASSYTSLHPHHF
TGTGCCAGTAGTTACACCAGTCTTCACCCCCATCATTTT
>TRBD2|TRBJ2-1|once|TRBV20-1
CNARDLGSSGIFHNEQFF
TGCAATGCTAGAGATCTCGGGAGTAGCGGGATATTTCACAATGAGCAGTTCTTC
>-|TRBJ1-1|-|TRBV25-1
CASSKLDSMNAEAFF
TGTGCCAGCAGTAAATTAGACAGCATGAACGCTGAAGCTTTCTTT
>TRBD2|TRBJ2-3|-|TRBV20-1
CSARAGLAGAPTMTQYF
TGCAGTGCTAGAGCAGGACTAGCCGGAGCCCCAACAATGACGCAGTATTTT